This TCR beta chain is drawn from a study of blood T cell repertoires in COVID-19. Two consecutive negative NP/OP PCR tests, clearance, or resolved symptoms defined Cohort 3 recovery. Authors' data handling: How many nucleated cells were present was estimated from reference gene primer amplification. Repertoires were generated with immunoSEQ multiplex PCR, while TCRdb's copy carries only in-frame clones and drops some. D and trimming come from the DNA, and the V and J calls and clone size come from that table. The sample lists approximately 160,000 clones, around four fifths occurring once. Per the germline V gene, CDR1 is KGHSH and CDR2 is LQKENI. This CDR3 has 15 residues. Unmatched junction bases numbered 8, after V lost 5 bases and J lost 7 bases.

The clonotype comes from a woman in her forties or fifties who had recovered from COVID-19. Sequences were obtained from PBMCs or T cells enriched from blood (not recorded which). The chain couples TRBV18 to TRBJ1-6; 7 bases map to TRBD1. The CDR3 DNA reads as TGTGCCAGCTCAGCTTTGACAGGGTTAAATTCACCCCTCCACTTT. Translated: CASSALTGLNSPLHF.